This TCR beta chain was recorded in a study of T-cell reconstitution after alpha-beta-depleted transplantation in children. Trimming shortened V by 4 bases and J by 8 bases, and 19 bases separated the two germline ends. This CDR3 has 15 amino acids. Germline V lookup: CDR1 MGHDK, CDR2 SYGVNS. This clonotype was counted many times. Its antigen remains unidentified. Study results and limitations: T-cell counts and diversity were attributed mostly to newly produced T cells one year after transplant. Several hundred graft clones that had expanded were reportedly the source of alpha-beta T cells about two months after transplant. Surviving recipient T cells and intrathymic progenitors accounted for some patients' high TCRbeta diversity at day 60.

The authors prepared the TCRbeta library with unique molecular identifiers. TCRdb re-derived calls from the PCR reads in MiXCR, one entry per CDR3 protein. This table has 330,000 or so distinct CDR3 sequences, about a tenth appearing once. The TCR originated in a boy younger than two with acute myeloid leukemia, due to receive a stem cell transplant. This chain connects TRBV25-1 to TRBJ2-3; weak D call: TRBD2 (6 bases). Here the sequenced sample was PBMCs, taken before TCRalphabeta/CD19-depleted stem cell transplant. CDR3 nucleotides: TGTGCCAGCAGTGCACCAAGGGGAGGCGGCGGTACGCAGTATTTT. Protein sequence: CASSAPRGGGGTQYF.